The clone carrying this TCR beta chain came up a few times. This sample is part of a study of blood T cell repertoires in COVID-19. About the study: The United States, Italy and Spain supplied acute and convalescent COVID-19 samples. T cells, B-cell-depleted T cells, or PBMCs supplied cDNA or gDNA.

In the original processing: From reference gene primer amplification, estimates of nucleated cell counts were derived. Only in-frame clones appear in the TCRdb table, and some are missing; sequencing was by immunoSEQ multiplex PCR. V, J and clone size were drawn from that table, and D and trimming were deduced from the DNA. This table holds roughly 140,000 clones, about 85% found once. Trimming took 3 bases from V and 3 from J; bases not matched to a gene: 10. This CDR3 contains 16 residues. Germline V CDR1 and CDR2: LGHNA, YNFKEQ. The sample consisted of peripheral blood. The receptor's source is a human donor in a cohort sampled during active COVID-19. This chain connects TRBV4-2 to TRBJ2-7; the match to TRBD2 covers 8 bases. CDR3 loop: CASSQDAGGGLYEQYF. The CDR3 coding sequence is TGTGCCAGCAGCCAGGATGCCGGGGGGGGACTCTACGAGCAGTACTTC.